A single sample is the source of the 23 T cell receptor beta chains below, sequenced in a study of cytotoxic CD8 clonotypes in ibrutinib-treated CLL. Sequencing used immunoSEQ multiplex PCR; TCRdb keeps in-frame clones, though not all of them. The sample consists of 150,000 or so clones, over 75% of them appearing once. Sequencing was performed on PBMCs, taken at disease progression, from a patient treated with ibrutinib. The receptors here all came from a human donor with chronic lymphocytic leukemia.

This clone was counted between two and nine times. The CDR3 nucleotides read TGTGCCAGCAGCCAGGGACCGGTCCGTGCGGGGCAGGCAAATCAGCCCCAGCATTTT. Translating it yields CASSQGPVRAGQANQPQHF. The chain joins TRBV4-2 to TRBJ1-5; a weak D match, TRBD1 (5 bases). Trimming shortened V by 3 bases and J by 4 bases, and 25 bases separated the two germline ends. The CDR3 spans 19 residues. Per germline, CDR1 LGHNA and CDR2 YNFKEQ.

V usage is TRBV6-1 and J usage is TRBJ1-5; weak D call: TRBD1 (6 bases). Deletions cut 10 bases from V and 7 bases from J, with 17 bases between. The length of the CDR3 is 13 residues. Germline CDR1 MNHNS, CDR2 SASEGT. The CDR3 spells CATWGGRAQPQHF. Written as DNA, the CDR3 is TGTGCCACCTGGGGGGGCAGGGCCCAGCCCCAGCATTTT.

The V call is TRBV6-5, the J call TRBJ2-7; 8 bases are shared with TRBD1. The germline V gene has CDR1 MNHEY and CDR2 SVGAGI. The trim removed 2 bases at V and 3 bases at J, leaving 6 bases unmatched. The CDR3 is made up of 15 amino acids. The CDR3 reads CASSYLPTGDYEQYF. The CDR3 DNA follows: TGTGCCAGCAGTTACCTACCGACAGGGGACTACGAGCAGTACTTC.

The chain uses TRBV18 and TRBJ2-7; 12 bases are a match to TRBD2. Germline V gene data show CDR1 as KGHSH and CDR2 as LQKENI. The CDR3 is 17 residues long. V gave up 2 bases and J gave up 6 bases; unmatched junction bases: 11. CDR3 bases: TGTGCCAGCTCACCAATGGTACTAGCGGGAGGTAATGCCGAGCAGTACTTC. Translated: CASSPMVLAGGNAEQYF.

The V call is TRBV5-1, the J call TRBJ2-5; D tentatively reads TRBD1 or TRBD2 (5 bases each). From germline, CDR1 is SGHRS and CDR2 YFSETQ. The V and J ends lost 0 bases and 5 bases respectively, with 11 bases between them. This CDR3 has 14 amino acids. CDR3 coding DNA: TGCGCCAGCAGCTTGGTGGGGGAAGCGGAGACCCAGTACTTC. It is translated as CASSLVGEAETQYF.

The V and J genes are TRBV7-6 and TRBJ2-2; 9 nucleotides match TRBD2. Per germline, CDR1 SGHVS and CDR2 FNYEAQ. This CDR3 has 16 amino acids. V shed 6 bases, J shed 4 bases, and the junction held 9 bases outside the gene matches. This chain's CDR3 is CASSSMTSGSTGELFF. The DNA of the CDR3 is TGTGCCAGCAGTTCTATGACTAGCGGATCCACCGGGGAGCTGTTTTTT.

The chain is built from TRBV5-4 and TRBJ1-5; TRBD1 agrees at 8 bases. The trim removed 4 bases at V and 1 base at J, leaving 4 bases unmatched. CDR1 SGHNT and CDR2 YYREEE come from the germline V gene (reference sequence). This CDR3 contains 15 residues. CDR3 coding DNA: TGTGCCAGCAGCGCTGGACAGGGAAGCAATCAGCCCCAGCATTTT. Its translation is CASSAGQGSNQPQHF.

The gene calls are TRBV19 and TRBJ1-1; 8 bases are shared with TRBD1. CDR3 length: 11 amino acids. With V trimmed by 9 bases and J by 8 bases, 5 bases remained unmatched. Germline V gene data show CDR1 as LNHDA and CDR2 as SQIVND (reference sequence). CDR3 amino acids: CASGQGPEAFF. CDR3 sequence (DNA): TGTGCCAGCGGACAGGGTCCCGAAGCTTTCTTT.

This chain links TRBV9 with TRBJ2-1, with 9 nucleotides matching TRBD1. The germline V gene has CDR1 SGDLS and CDR2 YYNGEE. The CDR3 loop spans 17 amino acids. Losses at the gene ends were 4 bases for V and 4 bases for J; bases not matched to a gene: 12. CDR3 nucleotides: TGTGCCAGCAGCCTCCCCGGGACAGGGTTCCCTTACAATGAGCAGTTCTTC. It encodes CASSLPGTGFPYNEQFF. Based on the CDR3 plus reference TRBV9 and TRBJ2-1, the full variable domain is DSGVTQTPKHLITATGQRVTLRCSPRSGDLSVYWYQQSLDQGLQFLIQYYNGEERAKGNILERFSAQQFPDLHSELNLSSLELGDSALYFCASSLPGTGFPYNEQFFGPGTRLTVL.

In its sample, this clone was seen once. CDR3 nucleotides: TGCGCCAGCAGTTCGGGAGGGGGAACCGGGGAGCTGTTTTTT. As protein: CASSSGGGTGELFF. The chain employs TRBV5-1 and TRBJ2-2, with 8 bases lining up with TRBD2. V dropped 5 bases and J dropped 5; count of bases not matched to a gene: 5. This CDR3 spans 14 amino acids. Germline lookup yields CDR1 SGHRS and CDR2 YFSETQ.

J is TRBJ1-2 and V is TRBV5-6, with 8 bases identical to TRBD1. Germline CDR1 reads SGHDT; CDR2 reads YYEEEE. CDR3 length: 17 amino acids. The J segment lost 1 base and the V segment lost 5 bases, leaving 13 bases of the junction unmatched. The CDR3 loop is CASRTRIGGQGNYGYTF. In DNA, the CDR3 is TGTGCCAGCAGAACCCGGATCGGAGGACAGGGTAACTATGGCTACACCTTC.

The chain is built from TRBV19 and TRBJ1-5; D call uncertain. Between the trimmed V and J ends, which lost 3 bases and 3 bases, there was a span of 12 bases. Germline loops: CDR1 LNHDA, CDR2 SQIVND (reference sequence). The CDR3 length is 15 residues. CDR3 amino acids: CASSIGGPLNQPQHF. Written as DNA, the CDR3 is TGTGCCAGTAGTATCGGAGGGCCCCTCAATCAGCCCCAGCATTTT.

The chain is built from TRBV30 and TRBJ2-7, with D maybe TRBD2 (7 bases). Germline V gene lookup returns CDR1 GTSNPN and CDR2 SVGIG (reference sequence). CDR3 length: 13 residues. The V gene lost 4 bases and the J gene lost 4 bases, with 14 bases spanning the gap. This chain's CDR3 is CAWTRGGFYEQYF. CDR3 nucleotide sequence: TGTGCCTGGACGAGGGGGGGGTTTTACGAGCAGTACTTC.

Only one count was recorded for this clone. The chain has TRBV9 and TRBJ2-5; the match to TRBD2 covers 9 bases. The CDR3 has 14 amino acids. V lost 6 bases to trimming and J lost 3 bases; unmatched junction nucleotides: 6. The germline V gene has CDR1 SGDLS and CDR2 YYNGEE. CDR3 nucleotides: TGTGCCAGCACCCGGACTAGCGAAAAAGAGACCCAGTACTTC. Translation gives CASTRTSEKETQYF. The entire variable domain, with the rest obtained from reference TRBV9 and TRBJ2-5, is as follows: DSGVTQTPKHLITATGQRVTLRCSPRSGDLSVYWYQQSLDQGLQFLIQYYNGEERAKGNILERFSAQQFPDLHSELNLSSLELGDSALYFCASTRTSEKETQYFGPGTRLLVL.

This clone has only a few counts. The J gene is TRBJ1-1, the V gene TRBV7-9; 7 bases match TRBD1. Germline V gene lookup returns CDR1 SEHNR and CDR2 FQNEAQ (reference sequence). The CDR3 sequence is 14 residues long. V shed 0 bases, J shed 7 bases, and the junction held 5 bases outside the gene matches. The CDR3 sequence: CASSLARQGNEAFF. Written as DNA, the CDR3 is TGTGCCAGCAGCTTAGCCCGACAGGGAAATGAAGCTTTCTTT.

The chain couples TRBV29-1 to TRBJ1-1; the D gene is possibly TRBD1 (6 bases). Germline V gene sequence: CDR1 SQVTM, CDR2 ANQGSEA. Trimming pared 3 bases from V and 3 bases from J, leaving 11 bases between. The CDR3 loop spans 13 amino acids. The CDR3 region is CSVEGAVDTEAFF. In DNA form, the CDR3 reads TGCAGCGTTGAGGGGGCGGTGGACACTGAAGCTTTCTTT.

The chain joins TRBV6-1 to TRBJ2-1; 8 bases are shared with TRBD2. The germline gives CDR1 MNHNS, CDR2 SASEGT. The V gene end was trimmed by 0 bases and the J gene end by 3 bases; junction bases not matched to a gene: 4. CDR3 length: 16 amino acids. In nucleotides, the CDR3 is TGTGCCAGCAGTGAAGCGCTCCTAGCGGGCTACAATGAGCAGTTCTTC. Translated, it gives CASSEALLAGYNEQFF.

J is TRBJ2-7 and V is TRBV6-1, with 8 bases matching TRBD1. The CDR3 consists of 13 residues. Germline V gene lookup returns CDR1 MNHNS and CDR2 SASEGT. Trimming at V came to 4 bases and at J to 4 bases, leaving 3 bases not matched to a gene. The CDR3 DNA follows: TGTGCCAGCAGTGGACGGACAGGGTACGAGCAGTACTTC. The encoded protein is CASSGRTGYEQYF.

The chain is built from TRBV7-8 and TRBJ2-1, with D unclear. The CDR3 is 16 residues long. The germline CDR1 and CDR2 sequences are SGHVS and FQNEAQ. Trimming took off 2 bases at V and 10 bases at J, with 21 bases between the two ends. The CDR3 reads CASSLHPRLPSWEQFF. CDR3 bases: TGTGCCAGCAGCTTACACCCCCGACTCCCCTCGTGGGAGCAGTTCTTC.

This chain uses TRBV7-9 with TRBJ2-5, with D tentatively TRBD1 (6 bases). V was shortened by 4 bases and J by 1 base, with 13 bases between the two germline ends. Germline V gene lookup returns CDR1 SEHNR and CDR2 FQNEAQ (reference sequence). The CDR3 totals 15 residues. CDR3 amino acids: CASSSRGGLQETQYF. The CDR3 DNA sequence: TGTGCCAGCAGCTCCCGAGGGGGTCTCCAAGAGACCCAGTACTTC.

About this clone itself: A far larger clone is only one base removed, so a read error is likely. The chain recombines TRBV6-5 with TRBJ2-7, with no clear D. This CDR3 region has 11 residues. Looked up from germline, CDR1 is MNHEY and CDR2 is SVGAGI. Trimming took 4 bases from V and 3 from J, leaving 4 bases between them. The CDR3 protein is CASSSYYEQYF. The CDR3 DNA reads as TGTGCCAGCAGTTCTTACTACGAGCAGTACTTC.

A single count supports this clone. The chain joins TRBV18 to TRBJ2-7; possibly TRBD2 for D (6 bases). There are 16 residues in the CDR3. The germline gives CDR1 KGHSH, CDR2 LQKENI. Trimming shortened V by 5 bases and J by 0 bases, and 17 bases separated the two germline ends. CDR3 nucleotides: TGTGCCAGCTCATCTAACGAGGCTAGCGCCTCCTACGAGCAGTACTTC. It translates to CASSSNEASASYEQYF.

In DNA, the CDR3 is TGCGCCAGCAGCCGGACCCGACGGGGGAGCAACACTGAAGCTTTCTTT. Translated: CASSRTRRGSNTEAFF. The rearrangement links TRBV4-1 to TRBJ1-1, with D tentatively TRBD1 (5 bases). The V gene lost 4 bases and the J gene lost 2 bases, with 17 bases spanning the gap. This CDR3 is built from 16 residues. Looked up from germline, CDR1 is MGHRA and CDR2 is YSYEKL.